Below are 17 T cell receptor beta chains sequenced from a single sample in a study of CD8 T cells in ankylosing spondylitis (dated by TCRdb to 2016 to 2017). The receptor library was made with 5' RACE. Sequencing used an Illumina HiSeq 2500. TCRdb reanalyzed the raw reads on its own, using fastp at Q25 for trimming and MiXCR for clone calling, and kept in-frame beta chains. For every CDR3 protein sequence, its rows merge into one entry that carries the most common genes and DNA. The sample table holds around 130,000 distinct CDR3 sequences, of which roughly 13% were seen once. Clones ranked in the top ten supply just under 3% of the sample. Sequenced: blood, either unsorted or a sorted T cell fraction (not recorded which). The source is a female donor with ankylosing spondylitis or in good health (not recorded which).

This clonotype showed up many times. The CDR3 region has the DNA TGTGCCAGCAGTTTAGAAAGACATTACAATGAGCAGTTCTTC. Its translation is CASSLERHYNEQFF. J is TRBJ2-1 and V is TRBV12-3 or TRBV12-4; D remains unclear. This CDR3 comprises 14 residues. V was clipped by 1 base and J by 4 bases, with 8 bases between them.

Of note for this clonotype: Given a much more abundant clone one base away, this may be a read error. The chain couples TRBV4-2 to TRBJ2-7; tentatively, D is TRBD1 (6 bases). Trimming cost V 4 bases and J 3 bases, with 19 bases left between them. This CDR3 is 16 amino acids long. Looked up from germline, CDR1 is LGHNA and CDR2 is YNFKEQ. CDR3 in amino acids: CASSRAGARGNYEQYF. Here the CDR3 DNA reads TGTGCCAGCAGCCGAGCTGGGGCGAGGGGGAACTACGAGCAGTACTTC.

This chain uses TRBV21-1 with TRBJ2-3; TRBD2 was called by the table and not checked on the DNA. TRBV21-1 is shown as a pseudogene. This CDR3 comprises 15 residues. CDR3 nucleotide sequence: TGTGCCAGCAGCGGTTCGGCTAGTAATACGGATACGCAGTATTTT. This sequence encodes CASSGSASNTDTQYF.

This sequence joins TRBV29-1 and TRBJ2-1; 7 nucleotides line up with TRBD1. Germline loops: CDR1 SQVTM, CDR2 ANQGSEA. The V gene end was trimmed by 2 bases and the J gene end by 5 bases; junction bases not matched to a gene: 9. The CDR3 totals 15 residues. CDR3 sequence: CSVERFGTVNNEQFF. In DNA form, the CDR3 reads TGCAGCGTTGAAAGGTTCGGGACAGTAAACAATGAGCAGTTCTTC.

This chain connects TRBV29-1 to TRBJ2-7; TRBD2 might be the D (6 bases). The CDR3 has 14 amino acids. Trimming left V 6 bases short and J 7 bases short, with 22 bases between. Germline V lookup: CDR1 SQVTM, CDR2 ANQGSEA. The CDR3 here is CSVSRGNTGREQYF. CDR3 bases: TGCAGCGTCAGTCGCGGGAATACGGGGAGGGAGCAGTACTTC.

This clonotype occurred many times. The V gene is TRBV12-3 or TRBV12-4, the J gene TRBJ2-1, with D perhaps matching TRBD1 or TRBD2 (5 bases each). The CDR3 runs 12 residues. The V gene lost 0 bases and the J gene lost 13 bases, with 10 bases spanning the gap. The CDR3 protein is CASSLALGGQFF. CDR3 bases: TGTGCCAGCAGTTTAGCTCTTGGGGGTCAGTTCTTC.

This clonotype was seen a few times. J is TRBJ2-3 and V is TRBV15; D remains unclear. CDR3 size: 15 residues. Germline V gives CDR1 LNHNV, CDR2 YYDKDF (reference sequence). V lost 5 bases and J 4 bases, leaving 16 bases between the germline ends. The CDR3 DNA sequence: TGTGCCACCAGCTTACGCGTTCGTGGGGCAGATACGCAGTATTTT. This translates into CATSLRVRGADTQYF.

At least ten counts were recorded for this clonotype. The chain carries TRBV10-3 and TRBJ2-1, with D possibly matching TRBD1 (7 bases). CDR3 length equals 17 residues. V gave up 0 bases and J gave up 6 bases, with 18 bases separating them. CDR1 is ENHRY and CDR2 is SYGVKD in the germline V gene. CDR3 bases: TGTGCCATCAGTGAGTCTTTAGCGGAGGGGGCGGGCAATGAGCAGTTCTTC. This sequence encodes CAISESLAEGAGNEQFF.

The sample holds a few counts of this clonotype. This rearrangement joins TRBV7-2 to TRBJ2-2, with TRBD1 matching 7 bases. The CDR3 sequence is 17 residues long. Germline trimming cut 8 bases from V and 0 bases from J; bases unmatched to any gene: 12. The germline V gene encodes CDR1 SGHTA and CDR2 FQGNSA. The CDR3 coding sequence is TGTGCCAGCCAAAAAGGGGGCAGGGTGACGAACACCGGGGAGCTGTTTTTT. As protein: CASQKGGRVTNTGELFF.

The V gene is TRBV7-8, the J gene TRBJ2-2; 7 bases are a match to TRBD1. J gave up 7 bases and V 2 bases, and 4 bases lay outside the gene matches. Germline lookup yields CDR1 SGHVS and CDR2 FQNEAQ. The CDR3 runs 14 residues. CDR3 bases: TGTGCCAGCAGCTTAAACAGGGGAAACGGGGAGCTGTTTTTT. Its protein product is CASSLNRGNGELFF.

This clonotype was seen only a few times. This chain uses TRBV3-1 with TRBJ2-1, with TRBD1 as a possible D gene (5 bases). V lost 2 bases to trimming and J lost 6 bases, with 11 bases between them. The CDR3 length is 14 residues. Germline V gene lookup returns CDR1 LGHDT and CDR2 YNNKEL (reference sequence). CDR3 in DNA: TGTGCCAGCAGCCAAAACACCGACAGCAATGAGCAGTTCTTC. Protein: CASSQNTDSNEQFF.

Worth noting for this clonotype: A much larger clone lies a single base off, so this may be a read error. CDR3 amino acids: CAISESVGLNEKLFF. CDR3 in DNA: TGTGCCATCAGTGAGTCCGTGGGACTTAATGAAAAACTGTTTTTT. The chain has TRBV10-3 and TRBJ1-4; TRBD1 is a possible D gene (5 bases). Trimming took 0 bases from V and 4 from J, leaving 9 bases between them. The germline V gene encodes CDR1 ENHRY and CDR2 SYGVKD. CDR3 size: 15 residues.

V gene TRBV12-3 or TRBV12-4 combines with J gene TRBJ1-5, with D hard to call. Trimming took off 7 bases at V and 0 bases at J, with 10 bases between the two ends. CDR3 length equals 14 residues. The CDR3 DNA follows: TGTGCCAGCACCTCTAGGGATAGCAATCAGCCCCAGCATTTT. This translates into CASTSRDSNQPQHF.

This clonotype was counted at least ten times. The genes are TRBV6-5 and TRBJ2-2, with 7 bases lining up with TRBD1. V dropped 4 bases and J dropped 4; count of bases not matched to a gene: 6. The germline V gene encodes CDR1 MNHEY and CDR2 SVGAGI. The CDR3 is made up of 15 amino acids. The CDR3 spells CASSFTGDFTGELFF. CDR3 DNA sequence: TGTGCCAGCAGTTTTACAGGGGATTTCACCGGGGAGCTGTTTTTT.

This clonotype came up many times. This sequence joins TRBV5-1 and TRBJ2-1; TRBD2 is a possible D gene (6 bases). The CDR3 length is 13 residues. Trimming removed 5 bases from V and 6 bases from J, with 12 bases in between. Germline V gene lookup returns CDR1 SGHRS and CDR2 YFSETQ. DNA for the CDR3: TGCGCCAGCAGAGAAGGGACTGCCAATGAGCAGTTCTTC. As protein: CASREGTANEQFF.

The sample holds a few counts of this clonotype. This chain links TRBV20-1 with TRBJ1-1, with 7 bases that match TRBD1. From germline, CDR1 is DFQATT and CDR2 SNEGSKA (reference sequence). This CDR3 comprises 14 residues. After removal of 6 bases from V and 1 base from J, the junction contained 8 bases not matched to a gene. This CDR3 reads CSARQGEGNTEAFF. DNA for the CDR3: TGCAGTGCCAGACAGGGCGAGGGGAACACTGAAGCTTTCTTT.

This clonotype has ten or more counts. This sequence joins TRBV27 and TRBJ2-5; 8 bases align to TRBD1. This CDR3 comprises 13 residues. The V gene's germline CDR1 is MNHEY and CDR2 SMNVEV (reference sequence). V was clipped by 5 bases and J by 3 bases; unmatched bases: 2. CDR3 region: CASSPTGEETQYF. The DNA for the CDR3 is TGTGCCAGCAGTCCGACAGGGGAAGAGACCCAGTACTTC.